These 18 T cell receptor beta chains were sequenced from one sample in a study of T cell clones after liver transplantation. Here immunoSEQ multiplex PCR was the method, and the copy in TCRdb shows in-frame clones only, minus some. The sample has fewer than 20,000 clones, 88% seen once. The specimen comprised CD8+ T cells from blood, sampled before liver transplant. The receptors were sampled from a human donor who received a liver transplant.

The CDR3: CASSQGLAGGSSYNEQFF. The CDR3 region has the DNA TGCGCCAGCAGCCAGGGACTAGCGGGAGGCTCCTCCTACAATGAGCAGTTCTTC. The genes are TRBV4-1 and TRBJ2-1, with TRBD2 identical over 15 bases. V shed 3 bases and J 0 bases; nucleotides not matched to a gene: 3. The CDR3 consists of 18 residues. Per the germline V gene, CDR1 is MGHRA and CDR2 is YSYEKL.

This chain connects TRBV20-1 to TRBJ1-1, with unresolved D. This CDR3 spans 11 amino acids. V was cut by 4 bases and J by 8 bases, with 11 bases left in between. CDR1 and CDR2 from the germline V gene are DFQATT and SNEGSKA (reference sequence). CDR3 loop: CSANPTGEAFF. Here the CDR3 DNA reads TGCAGTGCTAATCCGACGGGAGAAGCTTTCTTT.

This rearrangement joins TRBV11-2 to TRBJ1-4; D uncertain. Germline loops: CDR1 SGHAT, CDR2 FQNNGV. There are 15 residues in the CDR3. V gave up 6 bases and J gave up 4 bases, with 15 bases separating them. The CDR3 DNA reads TGTGCCAGCAGATCCTCGGCACGGATTAATGAAAAACTGTTTTTT. Translation gives CASRSSARINEKLFF.

V is TRBV9 and J is TRBJ2-1; the D gene is possibly TRBD1 (5 bases). The CDR3 spans 15 residues. Germline V gene lookup returns CDR1 SGDLS and CDR2 YYNGEE. V was shortened by 0 bases and J by 6 bases, with 13 bases between the two germline ends. CDR3 protein: CASSVVARGGNEQFF. CDR3 sequence (DNA): TGTGCCAGCAGCGTAGTAGCAAGGGGTGGCAATGAGCAGTTCTTC.

CDR3 in DNA: TGTGCCAGCAGTTTAAAAGGACAGTTCGTTTTGGGCTACACCTTC. This translates into CASSLKGQFVLGYTF. The chain has TRBV28 and TRBJ1-2; TRBD1 might be the D (6 bases). CDR3 length: 15 amino acids. Germline-derived CDR1 and CDR2 are MDHEN and SYDVKM. V was cut by 2 bases and J by 8 bases, with 18 bases left in between.

This rearrangement joins TRBV9 to TRBJ1-2; the D is unclear. V lost 0 bases and J 4 bases, leaving 13 bases between the germline ends. The CDR3 runs 15 residues. In germline, CDR1 is SGDLS, CDR2 YYNGEE. The DNA of the CDR3 is TGTGCCAGCAGCGTAGAGTCGTTCCCTCTCTATGGCTACACCTTC. Amino acids: CASSVESFPLYGYTF.

The chain carries TRBV9 and TRBJ2-7; D is uncertain. Germline CDR1 is SGDLS and CDR2 is YYNGEE. This CDR3 is 13 amino acids long. The V end lost 1 base, the J end lost 3 bases, and 8 bases lay between the germline ends. CDR3 bases: TGTGCCAGCAGCGTAAGTACTGGCTACGAGCAGTACTTC. Amino acid sequence: CASSVSTGYEQYF.

The genes are TRBV7-2 and TRBJ2-2, with 9 nucleotides matching TRBD2. Trimming removed 5 bases from V and 4 bases from J; junction bases left unmatched: 5. Germline CDR1 SGHTA, CDR2 FQGNSA. This CDR3 has 15 amino acids. This chain's CDR3 is CASSPGLAFTGELFF. CDR3 in DNA: TGTGCCAGCAGCCCCGGACTAGCGTTCACCGGGGAGCTGTTTTTT.

The chain recombines TRBV27 with TRBJ2-2, with no clear D. V shed 0 bases and J shed 6 bases, with 2 bases lying between them. The CDR3 sequence is 12 residues long. The germline gives CDR1 MNHEY, CDR2 SMNVEV (reference sequence). The CDR3 here is CASSLSAGELFF. As DNA, the CDR3 is TGTGCCAGCAGTTTATCGGCCGGGGAGCTGTTTTTT.

The chain couples TRBV19 to TRBJ1-1; possibly TRBD1 for D (6 bases). Per the germline V gene, CDR1 is LNHDA and CDR2 is SQIVND (reference sequence). Trimming pared 5 bases from V and 0 bases from J, leaving 10 bases between. The CDR3 covers 14 residues. CDR3 sequence (DNA): TGTGCCAGTAGTCACGGACAGATGAACACTGAAGCTTTCTTT. This codes for CASSHGQMNTEAFF.

This clone appeared a few times. The V call is TRBV6-1, the J call TRBJ1-1; TRBD1 might be the D (5 bases). The CDR3 runs 15 residues. V was clipped by 7 bases and J by 0 bases, with 15 bases between them. Germline-derived CDR1 and CDR2 are MNHNS and SASEGT. The CDR3 sequence is CASTQGDTMNTEAFF. CDR3 DNA: TGTGCCAGCACCCAAGGGGATACAATGAACACTGAAGCTTTCTTT.

The rearrangement links TRBV11-2 to TRBJ2-1; D unresolved. CDR3 length: 14 residues. Germline CDR1 reads SGHAT; CDR2 reads FQNNGV. V was shortened by 5 bases and J by 8 bases, with 16 bases between the two germline ends. CDR3 bases: TGTGCCAGCAGCCACGGTGAGGAAATTGATGAGCAGTTCTTC. Residues: CASSHGEEIDEQFF.

The chain has TRBV11-2 and TRBJ2-1, with 8 bases matching TRBD2. The germline V gene encodes CDR1 SGHAT and CDR2 FQNNGV. The CDR3 totals 15 residues. With V trimmed by 7 bases and J by 4 bases, 9 bases remained unmatched. CDR3 sequence (DNA): TGTGCCAGCAACCCCCTAGCGGGTCTATACAATGAGCAGTTCTTC. This translates into CASNPLAGLYNEQFF.

The chain has TRBV19 and TRBJ2-3; D gene uncertain. Per germline, CDR1 LNHDA and CDR2 SQIVND (reference sequence). The CDR3 runs to 13 residues. Trimming removed 7 bases from V and 6 bases from J, with 14 bases in between. In nucleotides, the CDR3 is TGTGCCAGTACCGGATCCGGTGGGGATACGCAGTATTTT. Amino acid sequence: CASTGSGGDTQYF.

The rearrangement uses TRBV27 and TRBJ2-7, with D uncertain. Trimming removed 4 bases from V and 7 bases from J, with 11 bases in between. CDR1 is MNHEY and CDR2 is SMNVEV in the germline V gene (reference sequence). This CDR3 spans 12 amino acids. The CDR3, as DNA: TGTGCCAGCAGTTCCCCTTCTGAGGAGCAGTACTTC. Its translation: CASSSPSEEQYF.

CDR3 sequence (DNA): TGTGCCAGCAGTATTGCACCGTACAATGAGCAGTTCTTC. Translation: CASSIAPYNEQFF. The rearrangement uses TRBV6-5 and TRBJ2-1; D is ambiguous. This CDR3 has 13 residues. V lost 5 bases, J lost 4 bases, and 9 bases lay in between. CDR1 is MNHEY, CDR2 SVGAGI, per germline.

The rearrangement links TRBV6-5 to TRBJ2-2; D ambiguous. Trimming cost V 10 bases and J 2 bases, with 5 bases left between them. The CDR3 sequence is 11 residues long. Germline lookup yields CDR1 MNHEY and CDR2 SVGAGI. CDR3 coding DNA: TGTGCCACCAGCAACACCGGGGAGCTGTTTTTT. Translating gives CATSNTGELFF.

The chain couples TRBV13 to TRBJ2-3; 14 bases align to TRBD2. The CDR3 runs 15 residues. CDR1 and CDR2 from the germline V gene are PRHDT and FYEKMQ (reference sequence). Germline trimming cut 5 bases from V and 9 bases from J; bases unmatched to any gene: 7. The CDR3 DNA reads TGTGCCAGCAGCCGACTAGCGGGAGGGCCAGGGACGCAGTATTTT. Amino acids: CASSRLAGGPGTQYF.